This T cell receptor beta chain comes out of a study of cytomegalovirus exposure and HLA in healthy donors. The PCR was carried out with 60 Vbeta primers and 13 Jbeta primers. The table came from immunoSEQ multiplex PCR; TCRdb's copy has only in-frame clones and leaves some out. There are about 67,000 clones in the sample, with over 1.5% held by the top ten. CDR3 size: 14 residues. V lost 8 bases to trimming and J lost 8 bases; unmatched junction nucleotides: 9. Germline V gene lookup returns CDR1 MDHEN and CDR2 SYDVKM. Sequenced: PBMCs. The clonotype originates from a woman in her 30s in good health and CMV-seronegative. This sequence joins TRBV28 and TRBJ1-2; the match to TRBD1 covers 12 bases. CDR3 sequence reads: CASGGTGTGGGYTF. DNA of the CDR3: TGTGCCAGCGGGGGCACCGGGACAGGGGGCGGCTACACCTTC.